Following are 9 T cell receptor beta chains from one sample sequenced in a study of shared clonotypes between healthy human individuals. Here immunoSEQ multiplex PCR was the method, and the copy in TCRdb shows in-frame clones only, minus some. The sample holds a few million clones, 90% to 95% seen once. Material for sequencing was naive CD4+ T cells sorted from blood. Subset here: CD45RA+ positively selected. These receptors came from a man between 18 and 35 years old in good health.

V and J are TRBV12-2 and TRBJ2-1. TRBV12-2 is a known pseudogene. The CDR3 is 16 residues long. The CDR3 region has the DNA TGTGCAAGTCGTAGACATGGAAGGGAAGAGAACAATGAGCAGTTCTTC. Protein product: CASRRHGREENNEQFF.

The V gene is TRBV25-1, the J gene TRBJ2-3; D gene ambiguous. This CDR3 is built from 12 residues. Germline V CDR1 and CDR2: MGHDK, SYGVNS. Trimming took off 3 bases at V and 6 bases at J, with 7 bases between the two ends. The CDR3 reads CASSDRADTQYF. CDR3 DNA sequence: TGTGCCAGCAGTGACCGGGCGGATACGCAGTATTTT.

The gene calls are TRBV6-5 and TRBJ2-3; D is unclear. V was trimmed by 1 base and J by 6 bases, leaving 2 bases between them. In germline, CDR1 is MNHEY, CDR2 SVGAGI. The CDR3 consists of 11 residues. CDR3 sequence (DNA): TGTGCCAGCAGTTACTTCGATACGCAGTATTTT. Its protein is CASSYFDTQYF.

The chain carries TRBV27 and TRBJ2-5; either TRBD1 or TRBD2 may supply D (5 bases each). Germline CDR1 reads MNHEY; CDR2 reads SMNVEV (reference sequence). Between the trimmed V and J ends, which lost 9 bases and 4 bases, there was a span of 18 bases. The CDR3 has 14 residues. The CDR3 DNA reads as TGTGCCAGTCGAGCCTACCGGGACCTAGAGACCCAGTACTTC. Translated, it gives CASRAYRDLETQYF.

This chain connects TRBV5-3 to TRBJ2-1; weak D call: TRBD2 (5 bases). TRBV5-3 is filed as an ORF, its function uncertain. V gave up 2 bases and J gave up 2 bases, with 23 bases separating them. This CDR3 is built from 19 residues. CDR3 sequence reads: CARSFGECSPAQTYNEQFF. The CDR3 bases are TGTGCCAGAAGCTTCGGGGAATGTTCCCCGGCGCAGACCTACAATGAGCAGTTCTTC.

The V and J genes are TRBV10-3 and TRBJ1-5; D not certain. Germline lookup yields CDR1 ENHRY and CDR2 SYGVKD. V lost 10 bases and J 6 bases, leaving 19 bases between the germline ends. The CDR3 has 14 residues. The CDR3 region is CATSGSQEGQPQHF. In DNA, the CDR3 is TGTGCCACCTCTGGGTCCCAAGAGGGTCAGCCCCAGCATTTT.

The J gene is TRBJ1-3, the V gene TRBV7-2; D is possibly TRBD1 (5 bases). Per the germline V gene, CDR1 is SGHTA and CDR2 is FQGNSA. This CDR3 has 13 amino acids. The ends were cut back, 5 bases at V and 7 bases at J, with 12 bases in the middle. CDR3 sequence (DNA): TGTGCCAGCAGCGGAGACGGGGGGAACACCATATATTTT. Translating gives CASSGDGGNTIYF.

The chain carries TRBV5-4 and TRBJ2-5; 14 bases fit TRBD2. With 4 bases clipped from V and 4 bases from J, the junction kept 9 bases outside the gene matches. The CDR3 runs to 17 residues. In germline, CDR1 is SGHNT, CDR2 YYREEE (reference sequence). The CDR3: CASSMTGTSGSRETQYF. DNA for the CDR3: TGTGCCAGCAGCATGACGGGGACTAGCGGGAGCCGAGAGACCCAGTACTTC.

The chain couples TRBV5-1 to TRBJ2-7, with a tentative D call TRBD2 (6 bases). Germline CDR1 and CDR2: SGHRS and YFSETQ. The CDR3 contains 14 residues. The germline V and J ends were trimmed by 1 base and 0 bases, with 8 bases remaining between them. In DNA form, the CDR3 reads TGCGCCAGCAGCTTGCCGGGGGACTCCTACGAGCAGTACTTC. This sequence encodes CASSLPGDSYEQYF.